This TCR beta chain was sequenced for a study of blood T cells in healthy people across ages. General study points: The study regarded diversity estimates from one million T cells as underestimates.

Trimming took 3 bases from V and 13 from J, leaving 19 bases between them. The length of the CDR3 is 14 residues. Germline CDR1 SGHTA, CDR2 FQGTGA. This clonotype was recorded once. Its antigen is still unknown. This may come from a read error, since a much larger clone is one base off. The authors ran a second PCR of about 7 to 11 cycles using a sample-barcoded 5' primer and a J-beta primer mix. TCRdb re-analysed the 5' RACE reads in MiXCR, keeping a single row per CDR3 protein. Of some 940,000 distinct CDR3 sequences in the sample, around 29% were seen once. The sample was also reused in another study, on T cells of mothers and their children.

The TCR comes from a woman in her thirties or forties in good health. This chain links TRBV7-3 with TRBJ2-4; TRBD2 might be the D (7 bases). Specimen: blood. CDR3 residues: CASSLVGGADEQYF. The CDR3 nucleotides are TGTGCCAGCAGCTTGGTGGGGGGGGCGGATGAGCAGTACTTC.